This entry concerns a single T cell receptor beta chain. Its antigen is currently unknown. Germline CDR1 reads WNHNN; CDR2 reads SYGVQD (reference sequence). Trimming cost V 4 bases and J 9 bases; bases outside gene matches: 13. The CDR3 spans 16 residues. This entry is derived from a study of OX40 agonist ivuxolimab in advanced cancers. Study in general: Cohort: approximately 83% men, mean age about 62, aged roughly 23 to 79.

Study-wide results and limits: People who partly responded at 0.1-3.0 mg/kg had some of the least clonal expansion seen. On average, CD8+ T cells showed a greater number of expanded clones than CD4+.

Generated by immunoSEQ multiplex PCR, the TCRdb table keeps only in-frame clones and is missing some. The sample includes approximately 90,000 clones, about 90% seen only once; the top ten take 1.5% to 2%. Blood was sampled at baseline, cycle 4 day 1, and cycle 7 day 1. The sample here was CD4+ or CD8+ T cells sorted from blood, taken in a trial of the OX40 agonist ivuxolimab. The rearrangement uses TRBV10-1 and TRBJ2-1; 9 bases fit TRBD2. The source of this sequence is an adult with an advanced solid tumor such as melanoma, head and neck, liver or kidney cancer. This CDR3 reads CASSASLGREGFEQFF. Here the CDR3 DNA reads TGCGCCAGCAGTGCGTCCCTCGGGCGGGAGGGCTTTGAGCAGTTCTTC.